This is a list of T cell receptor beta chains from one sample in a study of blood T cells in healthy people across ages. TCRdb redid the calling of the 5' RACE reads with MiXCR, one entry per CDR3 protein. The profile shows over 700,000 distinct CDR3 sequences, around 25% of them singletons. A further study also used this sample, focusing on T cells of mothers and their children.

The sample consisted of blood. Receptors originate from a boy aged 10-17 years in good health. Each CDR3 is given with its conserved first and last residue. The D gene is left open where the match is weak. Where a row states a size, it is once, few, many or the class of an expanded clone; other rows omit it.

>.|14|TRBV9|TRBJ1-2|few
CASSPGTFNYGYTF
TGTGCCAGCAGCCCCGGGACGTTTAACTATGGCTACACCTTC
>.|17|TRBV6-5|TRBJ2-1|.
CASSYGGWDPSYNEQFF
TGTGCCAGCAGTTACGGGGGGTGGGACCCCTCCTACAATGAGCAGTTCTTC
>.|13|TRBV18|TRBJ2-5|few
CASSPNHQETQYF
TGTGCCAGCTCACCAAACCACCAAGAGACCCAGTACTTC
>TRBD1|13|TRBV10-3|TRBJ2-7|.
CAISLDRGHEQYF
TGTGCCATCAGCCTCGACAGGGGCCACGAGCAGTACTTC
>TRBD2|13|TRBV24-1|TRBJ2-7|.
CATRASGTTEQYF
TGTGCCACCAGGGCTAGCGGGACTACCGAGCAGTACTTC
>.|19|TRBV4-1|TRBJ2-7|.
CASSQDPYPGQGISYEQYF
TGCGCCAGCAGCCAAGATCCATACCCCGGGCAGGGGATCTCCTACGAGCAGTACTTC
>.|15|TRBV28|TRBJ2-1|.
CASSLPWRGTYEQFF
TGTGCCAGCAGCCTCCCATGGAGGGGTACATATGAGCAGTTCTTC
>TRBD2|19|TRBV29-1|TRBJ2-1|.
CSVEARGLAGGFSYNEQFF
TGCAGCGTTGAGGCCAGAGGACTAGCGGGGGGATTCTCCTACAATGAGCAGTTCTTC
>.|14|TRBV29-1|TRBJ2-4|few
CSVGERRAKNIQYF
TGCAGCGTCGGAGAGCGGAGAGCCAAAAACATTCAGTACTTC
>.|11|TRBV9|TRBJ1-2|.
CASTSARGYTF
TGTGCCAGCACCTCGGCACGTGGCTACACCTTC
>TRBD1|16|TRBV10-3|TRBJ2-1|few
CAISGPTGDQGDEQFF
TGTGCCATCAGTGGCCCTACAGGGGACCAGGGAGATGAGCAGTTCTTC
>.|15|TRBV2|TRBJ2-5|few
CASSGRILVGKTQYF
TGTGCCAGCTCAGGAAGAATCTTGGTGGGAAAGACCCAGTACTTC
>TRBD2|15|TRBV18|TRBJ2-3|few
CASSTSGGITDTQYF
TGTGCCAGCTCGACTAGCGGGGGGATCACAGATACGCAGTATTTT
>.|14|TRBV29-1|TRBJ2-2|.
CSVGLAQYTGELFF
TGCAGCGTTGGGTTAGCGCAGTACACCGGGGAGCTGTTTTTT
>.|14|TRBV5-5|TRBJ2-5|.
CASSRDGFQETQYF
TGTGCCAGCAGCCGCGACGGATTCCAAGAGACCCAGTACTTC
>TRBD2|14|TRBV29-1|TRBJ2-1|.
CSASGLAGDNEQFF
TGCAGCGCCTCGGGACTAGCGGGAGACAATGAGCAGTTCTTC
>TRBD1|13|TRBV29-1|TRBJ2-7|.
CSGQTGGDYEQYF
TGCAGCGGACAGACAGGGGGGGACTACGAGCAGTACTTC
>.|17|TRBV10-2|TRBJ2-5|.
CASRADEGAAGQETQYF
TGCGCCAGCAGAGCGGACGAAGGAGCAGCTGGGCAAGAGACCCAGTACTTC
>.|12|TRBV24-1|TRBJ2-7|few
CATSDDGHEQYF
TGTGCCACCAGTGATGATGGGCACGAGCAGTACTTC
>.|14|TRBV20-1|TRBJ2-7|few
CSARDMESSYEQYF
TGCAGTGCCCGGGACATGGAGAGCTCCTACGAGCAGTACTTC
>.|15|TRBV7-2|TRBJ1-4|few
CASSPRGGVREKLFF
TGTGCCAGCAGCCCGAGGGGGGGCGTTAGGGAAAAACTGTTTTTT
>.|14|TRBV6-1|TRBJ1-2|.
CASRAGGQFYGYTF
TGTGCCAGCAGGGCCGGGGGACAATTCTATGGCTACACCTTC
>.|15|TRBV28|TRBJ2-3|.
CASKGSRSITDTQYF
TGTGCCAGCAAGGGAAGTCGGAGCATCACAGATACGCAGTATTTT
>.|13|TRBV7-2|TRBJ2-5|.
CASSSSLQETQYF
TGTGCCAGCAGCTCTAGCCTACAAGAGACCCAGTACTTC
>TRBD1|15|TRBV29-1|TRBJ2-5|.
CSVVFRDSDQETQYF
TGCAGCGTAGTCTTCCGGGACAGCGACCAAGAGACCCAGTACTTC
>.|13|TRBV7-7|TRBJ2-2|.
CASSPDPRRELFF
TGTGCTAGCAGCCCGGACCCGAGGAGGGAGCTGTTTTTT
>.|13|TRBV3-1|TRBJ2-1|few
CASSQDRLGGQFF
TGTGCCAGCAGCCAAGACCGCCTGGGCGGGCAGTTCTTC
>.|11|TRBV5-1|TRBJ2-2|many
CASSFGGELFF
TGTGCCAGCAGTTTCGGCGGGGAGCTGTTTTTT
>TRBD1|14|TRBV7-8|TRBJ2-5|.
CASNEGQYKETQYF
TGTGCCAGCAACGAGGGACAGTACAAAGAGACCCAGTACTTC
>.|13|TRBV5-6|TRBJ2-7|few
CASRGPDTYEQYF
TGTGCCAGCAGGGGTCCCGACACCTACGAGCAGTACTTC
>.|14|TRBV7-3|TRBJ1-4|.
CASSSGAGEEKLFF
TGTGCCAGCAGCTCCGGAGCCGGGGAGGAAAAACTGTTTTTT
>.|14|TRBV18|TRBJ2-5|few
CTSSPPLGRETQYF
TGTACCAGCTCACCACCGTTAGGGAGAGAGACCCAGTACTTC
>.|16|TRBV5-1|TRBJ2-3|few
CASSSRLVAQPDTQYF
TGCGCCAGCAGCTCTCGACTAGTTGCCCAGCCAGATACGCAGTATTTT
>.|15|TRBV20-1|TRBJ2-7|.
CSARDVSAGSYEQYF
TGCAGTGCTAGAGATGTATCGGCTGGCTCCTACGAGCAGTACTTC
>TRBD2|18|TRBV27|TRBJ2-3|many
CASTPGASGGPRAGTQYF
TGTGCCAGCACCCCCGGGGCTAGCGGGGGGCCCAGGGCCGGTACGCAGTATTTT
>TRBD2|16|TRBV28|TRBJ2-5|.
CASSWEYGLVQETQYF
TGTGCCAGCAGTTGGGAATACGGACTAGTGCAAGAGACCCAGTACTTC
>TRBD2|16|TRBV11-2|TRBJ2-1|.
CASSSDPGLAFYEQFF
TGTGCCAGCAGCTCAGACCCGGGACTAGCTTTCTATGAGCAGTTCTTC
>TRBD1|17|TRBV9|TRBJ2-7|.
CASSPRPRTGGLNEQYF
TGTGCCAGCAGCCCGAGGCCCAGGACAGGGGGCTTAAACGAGCAGTACTTC
>.|12|TRBV6-5|TRBJ1-1|few
CASSYAGTEAFF
TGTGCCAGCAGTTACGCAGGGACTGAAGCTTTCTTT
>.|16|TRBV7-9|TRBJ2-2|.
CASSLLAGGYTGELFF
TGTGCCAGCAGCCTCCTCGCGGGCGGTTACACCGGGGAGCTGTTTTTT
>.|13|TRBV29-1|TRBJ2-5|.
CSGSGRARETQYF
TGCAGCGGATCGGGGCGGGCTAGGGAGACCCAGTACTTC
>.|14|TRBV19|TRBJ2-1|.
CASSIWGPYNEQFF
TGTGCCAGTAGTATCTGGGGTCCCTACAATGAGCAGTTCTTC
>.|15|TRBV4-1|TRBJ2-2|few
CASSQSAGPTGELFF
TGCGCCAGCAGCCAAAGCGCGGGACCCACCGGGGAGCTGTTTTTT
>TRBD1|18|TRBV11-2|TRBJ2-3|.
CASSPLGPVGQGTDTQYF
TGTGCCAGCAGCCCTCTTGGCCCCGTGGGACAGGGCACGGATACGCAGTATTTT
>.|15|TRBV6-5|TRBJ2-3|.
CASRKLVTYTDTQYF
TGTGCCAGCAGAAAACTAGTCACCTACACAGATACGCAGTATTTT
>TRBD2|14|TRBV9|TRBJ2-5|.
CASSSSGARETQYF
TGTGCCAGCAGCTCCAGCGGGGCCCGGGAGACCCAGTACTTC